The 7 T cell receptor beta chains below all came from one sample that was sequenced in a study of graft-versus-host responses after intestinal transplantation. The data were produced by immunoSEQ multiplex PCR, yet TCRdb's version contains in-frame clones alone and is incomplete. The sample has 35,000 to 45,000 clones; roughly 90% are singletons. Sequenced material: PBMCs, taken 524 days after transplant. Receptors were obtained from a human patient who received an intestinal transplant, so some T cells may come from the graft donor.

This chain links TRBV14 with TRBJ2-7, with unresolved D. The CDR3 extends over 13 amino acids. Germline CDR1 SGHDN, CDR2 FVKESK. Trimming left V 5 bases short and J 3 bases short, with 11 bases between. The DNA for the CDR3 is TGTGCCAGCAGCAGGACGGCCCACTACGAGCAGTACTTC. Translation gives CASSRTAHYEQYF.

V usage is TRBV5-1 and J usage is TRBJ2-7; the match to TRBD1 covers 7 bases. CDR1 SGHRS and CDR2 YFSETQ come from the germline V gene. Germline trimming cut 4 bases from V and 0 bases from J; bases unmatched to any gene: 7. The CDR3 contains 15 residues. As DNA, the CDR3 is TGCGCCAGCAGCCATGGCCAGGGGGACTCCTACGAGCAGTACTTC. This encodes CASSHGQGDSYEQYF.

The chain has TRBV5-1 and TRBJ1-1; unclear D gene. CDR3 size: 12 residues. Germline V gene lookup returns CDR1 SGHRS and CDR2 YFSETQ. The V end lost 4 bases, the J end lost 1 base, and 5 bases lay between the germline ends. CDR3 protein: CASSPPNTEAFF. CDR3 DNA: TGCGCCAGCAGCCCCCCGAACACTGAAGCTTTCTTT.

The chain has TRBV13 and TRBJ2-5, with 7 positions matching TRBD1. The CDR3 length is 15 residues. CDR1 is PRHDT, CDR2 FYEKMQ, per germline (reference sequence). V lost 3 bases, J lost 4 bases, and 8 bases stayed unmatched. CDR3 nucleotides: TGTGCCAGCAGCTTGAGGGGGCTAGCCGGAGAGACCCAGTACTTC. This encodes CASSLRGLAGETQYF.

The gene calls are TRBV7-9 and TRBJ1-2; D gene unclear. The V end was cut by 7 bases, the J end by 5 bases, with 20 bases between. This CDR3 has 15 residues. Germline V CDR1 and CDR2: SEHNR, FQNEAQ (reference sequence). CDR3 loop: CASTQRSGNFYGYTF. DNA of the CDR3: TGTGCCAGCACCCAACGTTCCGGGAATTTTTATGGCTACACCTTC.

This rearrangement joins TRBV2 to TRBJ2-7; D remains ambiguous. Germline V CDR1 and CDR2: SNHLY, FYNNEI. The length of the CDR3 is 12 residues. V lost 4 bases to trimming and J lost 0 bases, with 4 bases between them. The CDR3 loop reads CASSGVSYEQYF. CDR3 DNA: TGTGCCAGCAGTGGAGTCTCCTACGAGCAGTACTTC.

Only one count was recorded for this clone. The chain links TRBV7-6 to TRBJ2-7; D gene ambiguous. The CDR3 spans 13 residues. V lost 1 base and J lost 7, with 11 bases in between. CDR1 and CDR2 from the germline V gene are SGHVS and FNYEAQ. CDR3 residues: CASSLGGDGEQYF. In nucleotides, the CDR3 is TGTGCCAGCAGCTTAGGCGGCGATGGGGAGCAGTACTTC.